This TCR beta chain was sequenced for a study of human T cells and chemical hapten exposure. The sample's time point: healthy volunteer bleed at 2 weeks. Whole blood, unfractionated, served as the material for total RNA extraction. Notes on this clonotype: As yet, its antigen is unknown.

V lost 7 bases and J lost 3, with 15 bases in between. This CDR3 region has 14 residues. CDR1 is LNHDA, CDR2 SQIVND, per germline (reference sequence). Within the library, unique molecular identifiers were attached to each individual cDNA molecule. Under the authors' procedure: Sample TCR totals centred on a median of approximately 96,000, ranging about 23,224 to 700,000. TCRdb recomputed calls from the RACE reads with MiXCR, one row per CDR3 protein. TCRdb, not the original authors, processed these V and J calls. The sample contains roughly 130,000 distinct CDR3 sequences, approximately 10% of which appear only once. Study conclusions and caveats: The number of TCRs above 1 in 1000 frequency did not change after DPC sensitization.

The TCR was taken from a male donor in good health. Some clones in this sample may be carry-over from other donors' samples. This sequence joins TRBV19 and TRBJ1-1; a weak D match, TRBD1 (5 bases). Sequencing was done on a sample of whole blood. As DNA, the CDR3 is TGTGCCAGTACTGGGCTCCTCAGGGACACTGAAGCTTTCTTT. It yields the protein CASTGLLRDTEAFF.